This TCR beta chain was observed in a study of blood T cell repertoires in COVID-19. Study background: The United States, Italy and Spain provided the acute and convalescent COVID-19 samples. T cells, B-cell-depleted T cells, or PBMCs supplied cDNA or gDNA.

The CDR3 covers 14 residues. CDR1 and CDR2 (germline): MNHEY, SVGEGT. V lost 6 bases, J lost 2 bases, and 5 bases stayed unmatched. In the original analysis: Counts of nucleated cells, estimated from reference gene primer amplification, were obtained. Profiled with immunoSEQ multiplex PCR; TCRdb holds only in-frame clones, not every one. V and J calls and clone size are given by that table; D and trimming were obtained from the DNA. Of about 39,000 clones listed, roughly 85% are singletons. The sequenced sample was peripheral blood. The TCR originated in a human donor in a cohort sampled during active COVID-19. This chain connects TRBV6-2 or TRBV6-3 to TRBJ1-1; 8 nucleotides agree with TRBD1. CDR3 residues: CASSPQGANTEAFF. CDR3 in DNA: TGTGCCAGCAGCCCTCAGGGGGCTAACACTGAAGCTTTCTTT.